This TCR beta chain was sequenced for a study of early T cells in non-severe SARS-CoV-2 infection. Study information: Sequencing was performed on bulk RNA from unsorted whole blood, leaving chains unpaired.

At least ten counts were recorded for this clonotype. The CDR3 loop spans 11 amino acids. Germline V lookup: CDR1 DFQATT, CDR2 SNEGSKA (reference sequence). The ends were cut back, 6 bases at V and 0 bases at J, with 6 bases in the middle. MiXCR was run by TCRdb on the 5' RACE reads, yielding one entry per CDR3 protein. The sample records 32,000 or so distinct CDR3 sequences, around 6% being singletons. The chain combines TRBV20-1 with TRBJ2-7; D may be TRBD1 (6 bases). The source material was whole blood. This sequence was found in an adult who was a healthcare worker with PCR-confirmed SARS-CoV-2 infection or an uninfected control (not recorded which). DNA of the CDR3: TGCAGTGCCAGGGGCTCCTACGAGCAGTACTTC. Translation gives CSARGSYEQYF.